This TCR beta chain appears in the sequencing data of a study of a mutant IDH1 vaccine in newly diagnosed glioma. Across the whole study: Patients got their first vaccination 4-6 weeks after radiotherapy alone, or with temozolomide cycles. There were approximately 60% males and about 38% females among treated patients, whose mean age was roughly 40 years. Study outcomes and limitations: Vaccination elicited immune responses in roughly 93% of patients.

Trimming removed 7 bases at V and 7 bases at J, with 14 bases between. Germline lookup yields CDR1 MNHNY and CDR2 SVGAGI (reference sequence). This CDR3 is 13 amino acids long. Sample time point: week 5, during vaccination. In every dose of vaccine, 300 ug of mutant IDH1 20-mer peptide was given alongside topical imiquimod. A word on this clone: The antigen is undetermined.

The assay was immunoSEQ multiplex PCR, and TCRdb's table has in-frame clones only and misses some. The sample has approximately 40,000 clones; around three quarters are singletons. The chain couples TRBV6-6 to TRBJ1-5; D gene unclear. Sequencing was performed on PBMCs, taken from a glioma patient whose treatment included an IDH1 peptide vaccine. This receptor was identified in a man between 40 and 49 years old with glioma. The CDR3 region is CASTSPGEQPQHF. The CDR3 DNA reads TGTGCCAGCACCTCTCCGGGTGAGCAGCCCCAGCATTTT.